This is a list of T cell receptor beta chains from one sample in a study of CD8 T cells in Susac syndrome. TCRdb re-derived calls from the immunoSEQ multiplex PCR reads in MiXCR, one entry per CDR3 protein. This repertoire shows about 200,000 distinct CDR3 sequences, almost 96% found once; its top ten account for 0.093%. Material for sequencing was CD4+ T cells from PBMCs. The receptors were sampled from a human donor with multiple sclerosis. The CDR3 runs from the conserved cysteine through the conserved F or W. Fields, in order: D gene, V gene, J gene, clone size, CDR3 DNA, CDR3 protein. A D gene is named only where the DNA matches it firmly. Not every row has a clone size; where given, it reads once, few, many or a size class.

>TRBD1|TRBV12-3/TRBV12-4|TRBJ1-2|-
TGTGCCAGCACCCGACAGGGGGACGGTGGCTACACCTTC
CASTRQGDGGYTF
>-|TRBV5-1|TRBJ1-4|-
TGCGCCAGCAGCCCTCAGTACTTGGAAAAACTGTTTTTT
CASSPQYLEKLFF
>-|TRBV29-1|TRBJ1-1|-
TGCAGCGTCCGAGTTTTGAACACTGAAGCTTTCTTT
CSVRVLNTEAFF
>-|TRBV20-1|TRBJ2-3|-
TGCAGTGCTCAGGTGGGGGCCGTAGGCACAGATACGCAGTATTTT
CSAQVGAVGTDTQYF
>-|TRBV3-1|TRBJ2-5|-
TGTGCCAGCAGCCAAGATCTTCGGGCGACCCAGTACTTC
CASSQDLRATQYF
>-|TRBV5-1|TRBJ1-2|-
TGCGCCAGCAGCTTCGAGACGGCCCCAACAAGCTACACCTTC
CASSFETAPTSYTF
>-|TRBV7-3|TRBJ2-3|-
TGTGCCAGCGGTCGCGGGCGGGGTGATACGCAGTATTTT
CASGRGRGDTQYF
>-|TRBV14|TRBJ1-4|-
TGTGCCAGCAGCCGAGGTCCTAATGAAAAACTGTTTTTT
CASSRGPNEKLFF
>-|TRBV7-2|TRBJ2-5|-
TGTGCCAGCAGCTTAGAGGGCGGCAGGGAGGTGACCCAGTACTTC
CASSLEGGREVTQYF
>TRBD1|TRBV4-2|TRBJ1-6|once
TGTGCCAGCAGCCAGCCGGGACAGGGGTGGACACCCCTCCACTTT
CASSQPGQGWTPLHF
>TRBD1|TRBV7-3|TRBJ2-7|-
TGTGCCAGCAGCTTATCGGGACAGGCCGCCTACGAGCAGTACTTC
CASSLSGQAAYEQYF
>-|TRBV6-6|TRBJ2-7|-
TGTGCCAGCAGTTCTCCGGGGGCTCCGTTGTTGGAGCAGTACTTC
CASSSPGAPLLEQYF
>TRBD2|TRBV5-1|TRBJ2-3|-
TGCGCCAGCAGCTTGGCCGGGACTAGCGGGGCCTCGGGGGATACGCAGTATTTT
CASSLAGTSGASGDTQYF
>-|TRBV6-2/TRBV6-3|TRBJ2-1|once
TGTGCCAGCAGTTACTCTTCAGCCTTCAATGAGCAGTTCTTC
CASSYSSAFNEQFF
>-|TRBV6-5|TRBJ1-2|-
TGTGCCAGCAGTTACCGACCGCGAGGCCGGCTCACCTTC
CASSYRPRGRLTF
>TRBD2|TRBV30|TRBJ2-5|-
TGTGCCTGGGGGCCCGGCGGGGGGGCCGTTGAGACCCAGTACTTC
CAWGPGGGAVETQYF
>-|TRBV6-2/TRBV6-3|TRBJ1-5|once
TGTGCCAGCAGTTACTCGATCAGGGGCAATCAGCCCCAGCATTTT
CASSYSIRGNQPQHF
>TRBD2|TRBV19|TRBJ2-1|-
TGTGCCAGTAGTATTGGTAGCGGGGGGGCGGATGAGCAGTTCTTC
CASSIGSGGADEQFF
>-|TRBV3-1|TRBJ1-5|-
TGTGCCAGCAGCCAAGATCGCCAGAATCAGCCCCAGCATTTT
CASSQDRQNQPQHF
>-|TRBV5-6|TRBJ2-1|-
TGTGCCAGCACCGTCGGTTTGGGACTGTCCTACAATGAGCAGTTCTTC
CASTVGLGLSYNEQFF
>-|TRBV20-1|TRBJ2-5|-
TGCAGTGCAAACCGAGGGTTACAGGGTGGAGAGACCCAGTACTTC
CSANRGLQGGETQYF
>TRBD1|TRBV9|TRBJ2-5|-
TGTGCCAGCAGCGCTACCGGGACAGGGGGCCAAGAGACCCAGTACTTC
CASSATGTGGQETQYF
>-|TRBV7-2|TRBJ2-7|-
TGTGCCAGCAGTCACGACAGGTACGAGCAGTACTTC
CASSHDRYEQYF
>-|TRBV3-1|TRBJ2-5|-
TGTGCCAGCAGCCATTATACAGGGATGTTACCGGAGACCCAGTACTTC
CASSHYTGMLPETQYF
>-|TRBV5-1|TRBJ2-3|once
TGCGCCAGCAGCTTGGCATTTAGGGGCGTCGTAGGGAGTACAGATACGCAGTATTTT
CASSLAFRGVVGSTDTQYF
>-|TRBV4-2|TRBJ1-1|once
TGTGCCAGCAGCCAAGTTGGGCAGGGAGCTTTCTTT
CASSQVGQGAFF
>TRBD1|TRBV29-1|TRBJ2-5|-
TGCAGCCTCCAAACAGGGGGCAGAGAGACCCAGTACTTC
CSLQTGGRETQYF
>-|TRBV7-2|TRBJ2-3|-
TGTGCCAGCAGCTCCCTTCCAGATACGCAGTATTTT
CASSSLPDTQYF
>-|TRBV7-9|TRBJ2-3|-
TGTGCCAGCAGCTTAGAAGAGGCCGGATCGGATACGCAGTATTTT
CASSLEEAGSDTQYF
>-|TRBV3-1|TRBJ1-2|-
TGTGCCAGCAGCCAAGAATCCCGAAATGGCTACACCTTC
CASSQESRNGYTF